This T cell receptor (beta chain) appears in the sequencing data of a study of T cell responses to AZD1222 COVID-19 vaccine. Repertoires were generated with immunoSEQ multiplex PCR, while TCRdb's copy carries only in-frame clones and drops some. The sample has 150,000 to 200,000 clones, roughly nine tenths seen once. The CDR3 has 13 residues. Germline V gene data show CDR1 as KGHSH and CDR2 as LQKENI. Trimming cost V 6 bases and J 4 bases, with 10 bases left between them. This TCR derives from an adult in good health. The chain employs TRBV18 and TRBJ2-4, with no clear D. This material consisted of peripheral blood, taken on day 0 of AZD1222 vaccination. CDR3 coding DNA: TGTGCCAGCTCCCCTATTAAGAAAAACATTCAGTACTTC. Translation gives CASSPIKKNIQYF. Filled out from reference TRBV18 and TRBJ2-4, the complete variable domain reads NAGVMQNPRHLVRRRGQEARLRCSPMKGHSHVYWYRQLPEEGLKFMVYLQKENIIDESGMPKERFSAEFPKEGPSILRIQQVVRGDSAAYFCASSPIKKNIQYFGAGTRLSVL.